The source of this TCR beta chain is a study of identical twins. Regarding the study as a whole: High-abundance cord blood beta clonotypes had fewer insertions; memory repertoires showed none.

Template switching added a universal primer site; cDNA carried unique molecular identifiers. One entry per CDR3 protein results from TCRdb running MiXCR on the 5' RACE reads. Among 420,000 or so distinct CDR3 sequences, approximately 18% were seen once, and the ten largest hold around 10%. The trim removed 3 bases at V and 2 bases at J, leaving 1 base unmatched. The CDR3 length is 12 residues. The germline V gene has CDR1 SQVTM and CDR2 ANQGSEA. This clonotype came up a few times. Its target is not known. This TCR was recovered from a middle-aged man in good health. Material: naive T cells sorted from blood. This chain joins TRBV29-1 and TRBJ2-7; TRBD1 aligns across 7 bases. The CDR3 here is CSVETGTYEQYF. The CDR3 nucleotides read TGCAGCGTTGAGACAGGGACCTACGAGCAGTACTTC.